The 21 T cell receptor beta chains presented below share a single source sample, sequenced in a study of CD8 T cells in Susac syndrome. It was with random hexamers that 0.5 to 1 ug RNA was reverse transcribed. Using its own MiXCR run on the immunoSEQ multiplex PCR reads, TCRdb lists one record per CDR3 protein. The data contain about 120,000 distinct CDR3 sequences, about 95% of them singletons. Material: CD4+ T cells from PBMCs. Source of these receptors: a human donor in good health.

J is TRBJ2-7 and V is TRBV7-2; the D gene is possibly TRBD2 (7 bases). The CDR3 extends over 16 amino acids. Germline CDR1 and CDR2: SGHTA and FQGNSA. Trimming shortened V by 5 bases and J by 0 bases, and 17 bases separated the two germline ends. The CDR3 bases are TGTGCCAGCAGCCGTCAAGGGGGAGGGGTCTCCTACGAGCAGTACTTC. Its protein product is CASSRQGGGVSYEQYF.

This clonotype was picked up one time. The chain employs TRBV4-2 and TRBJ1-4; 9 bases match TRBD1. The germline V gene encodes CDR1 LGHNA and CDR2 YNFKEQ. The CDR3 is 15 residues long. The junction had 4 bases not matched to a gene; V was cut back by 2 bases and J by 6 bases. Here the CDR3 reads CASSQWGQGDEKLFF. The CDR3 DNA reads TGTGCCAGCAGCCAATGGGGACAGGGTGATGAAAAACTGTTTTTT.

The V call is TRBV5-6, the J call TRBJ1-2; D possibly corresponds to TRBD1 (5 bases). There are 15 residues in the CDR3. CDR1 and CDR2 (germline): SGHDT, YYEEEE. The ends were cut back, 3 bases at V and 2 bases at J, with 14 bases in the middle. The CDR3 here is CASSSYTSGNYGYTF. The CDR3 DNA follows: TGTGCCAGCAGCTCATATACCTCAGGGAACTATGGCTACACCTTC.

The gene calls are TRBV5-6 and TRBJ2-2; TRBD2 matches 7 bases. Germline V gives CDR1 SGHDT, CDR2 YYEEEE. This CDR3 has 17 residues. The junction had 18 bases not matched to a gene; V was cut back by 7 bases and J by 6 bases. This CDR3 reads CASSPGGRRYKAGELFF. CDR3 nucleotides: TGTGCCAGCTCCCCTGGCGGGAGAAGGTATAAGGCCGGGGAGCTGTTTTTT. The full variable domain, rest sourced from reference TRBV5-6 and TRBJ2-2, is DAGVTQSPTHLIKTRGQQVTLRCSPKSGHDTVSWYQQALGQGPQFIFQYYEEEERQRGNFPDRFSGHQFPNYSSELNVNALLLGDSALYLCASSPGGRRYKAGELFFGEGSRLTVL.

The DNA of the CDR3 is TGCGCCAGCACCCCTAGGGGGAGATCGTTTACTGAGACCCAGTACTTC. This translates into CASTPRGRSFTETQYF. The chain couples TRBV5-1 to TRBJ2-5, with a tentative D call TRBD1 (6 bases). The CDR3 runs 16 residues. Germline CDR1 and CDR2: SGHRS and YFSETQ. V was cut by 6 bases and J by 5 bases, with 23 bases left in between.

The CDR3 DNA reads as TGTGCCAGCAGTGGACAGGGGCCCCGGGGCTATGGCTACACCTTC. Translated, it gives CASSGQGPRGYGYTF. The V and J genes are TRBV27 and TRBJ1-2; TRBD1 agrees at 9 bases. V gave up 5 bases and J gave up 4 bases; unmatched junction bases: 8. This CDR3 region has 15 residues. In germline, CDR1 is MNHEY, CDR2 SMNVEV (reference sequence).

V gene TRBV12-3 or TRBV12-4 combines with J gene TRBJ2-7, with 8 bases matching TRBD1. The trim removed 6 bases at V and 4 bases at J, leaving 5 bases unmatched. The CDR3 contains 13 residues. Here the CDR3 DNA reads TGTGCCAGCAGGTTCGACAGGGGTTACGAGCAGTACTTC. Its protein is CASRFDRGYEQYF.

DNA of the CDR3: TGTGCCAGCAACTTCGGACAGGGGTCAGGTGGCTACACCTTC. It yields the protein CASNFGQGSGGYTF. The chain has TRBV12-3 or TRBV12-4 and TRBJ1-2; TRBD1 matches at 9 bases. The junction had 10 bases not matched to a gene; V was cut back by 7 bases and J by 7 bases. The length of the CDR3 is 14 residues.

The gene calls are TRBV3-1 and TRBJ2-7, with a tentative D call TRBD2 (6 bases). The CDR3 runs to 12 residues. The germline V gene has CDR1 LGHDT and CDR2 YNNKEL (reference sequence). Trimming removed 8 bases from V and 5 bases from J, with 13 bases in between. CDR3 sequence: CASGTSFHEQYF. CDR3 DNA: TGTGCCAGCGGGACTTCCTTCCACGAGCAGTACTTC.

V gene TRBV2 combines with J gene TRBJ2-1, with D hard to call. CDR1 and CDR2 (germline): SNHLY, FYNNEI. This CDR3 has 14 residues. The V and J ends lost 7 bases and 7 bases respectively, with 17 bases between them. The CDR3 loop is CASNHPLTQNEQFF. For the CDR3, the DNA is TGTGCCAGCAACCACCCCCTAACGCAAAATGAGCAGTTCTTC.

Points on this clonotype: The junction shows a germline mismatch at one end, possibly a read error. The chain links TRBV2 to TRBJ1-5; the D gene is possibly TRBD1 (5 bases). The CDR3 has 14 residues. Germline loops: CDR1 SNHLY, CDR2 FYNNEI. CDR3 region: CTRLIDRLNQPQHF. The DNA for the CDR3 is TGTACCAGACTTATCGACAGACTCAATCAGCCCCAGCATTTT.

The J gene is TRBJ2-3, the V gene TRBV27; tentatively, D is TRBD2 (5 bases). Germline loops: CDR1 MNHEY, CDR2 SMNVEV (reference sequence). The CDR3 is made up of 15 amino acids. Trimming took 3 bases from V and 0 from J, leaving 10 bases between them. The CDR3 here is CASSFKRLSTDTQYF. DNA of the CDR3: TGTGCCAGCAGTTTTAAGCGGCTTAGCACAGATACGCAGTATTTT.

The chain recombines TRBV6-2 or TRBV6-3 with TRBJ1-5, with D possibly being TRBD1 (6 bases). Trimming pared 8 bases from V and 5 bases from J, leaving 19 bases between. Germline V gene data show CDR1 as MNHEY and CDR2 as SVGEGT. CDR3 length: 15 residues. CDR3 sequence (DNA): TGTGCCAGCGCCAAAGGTGAGGGGGGCGATCAGCCCCAGCATTTT. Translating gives CASAKGEGGDQPQHF.

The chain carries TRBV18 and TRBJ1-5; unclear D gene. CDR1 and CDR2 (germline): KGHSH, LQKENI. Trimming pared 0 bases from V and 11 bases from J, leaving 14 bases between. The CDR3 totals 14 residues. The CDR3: CASSPPNPRGSQHF. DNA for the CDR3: TGTGCCAGCTCACCACCGAATCCCCGAGGGTCCCAGCATTTT.

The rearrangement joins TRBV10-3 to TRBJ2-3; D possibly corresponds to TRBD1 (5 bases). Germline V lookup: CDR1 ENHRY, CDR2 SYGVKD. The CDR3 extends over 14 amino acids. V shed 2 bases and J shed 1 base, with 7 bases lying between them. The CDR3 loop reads CAISEIGGTDTQYF. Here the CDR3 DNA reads TGTGCCATCAGTGAGATAGGGGGCACAGATACGCAGTATTTT.

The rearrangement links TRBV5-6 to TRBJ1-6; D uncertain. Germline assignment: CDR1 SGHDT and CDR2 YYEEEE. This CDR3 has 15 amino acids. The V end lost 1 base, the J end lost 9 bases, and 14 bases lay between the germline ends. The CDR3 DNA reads TGTGCCAGCAGCTTGAATTGGGTTCGGGGTTCACCCCTCCACTTT. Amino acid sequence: CASSLNWVRGSPLHF.

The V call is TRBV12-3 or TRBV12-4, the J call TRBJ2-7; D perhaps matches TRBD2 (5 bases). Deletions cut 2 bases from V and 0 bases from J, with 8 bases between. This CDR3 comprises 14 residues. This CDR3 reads CASSLRRSSYEQYF. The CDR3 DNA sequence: TGTGCCAGCAGTTTAAGGAGGAGCTCCTACGAGCAGTACTTC.

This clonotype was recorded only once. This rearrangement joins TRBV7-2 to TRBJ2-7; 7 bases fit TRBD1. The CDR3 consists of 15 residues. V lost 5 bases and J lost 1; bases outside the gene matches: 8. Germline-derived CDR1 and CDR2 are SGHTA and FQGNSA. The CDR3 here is CASSRIDRESYEQYF. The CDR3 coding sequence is TGTGCCAGCAGCCGTATCGACAGGGAATCCTACGAGCAGTACTTC.

The CDR3 loop is CASSTKLTSGRWELFF. The CDR3 nucleotides read TGTGCCAGTAGTACCAAGTTGACTAGCGGGAGGTGGGAGCTGTTTTTT. The chain combines TRBV19 with TRBJ2-2; 13 bases agree with TRBD2. Germline V gene lookup returns CDR1 LNHDA and CDR2 SQIVND (reference sequence). The CDR3 has 16 amino acids. J was trimmed by 9 bases and V by 4 bases; bases with no gene match: 8.

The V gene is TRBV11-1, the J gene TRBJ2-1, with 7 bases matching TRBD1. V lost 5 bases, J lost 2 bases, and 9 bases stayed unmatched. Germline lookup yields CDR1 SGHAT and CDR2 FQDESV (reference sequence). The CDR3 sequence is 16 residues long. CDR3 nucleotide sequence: TGTGCCAGCAGCCTCCGGACAGGAATAACCTACAATGAGCAGTTCTTC. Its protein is CASSLRTGITYNEQFF.

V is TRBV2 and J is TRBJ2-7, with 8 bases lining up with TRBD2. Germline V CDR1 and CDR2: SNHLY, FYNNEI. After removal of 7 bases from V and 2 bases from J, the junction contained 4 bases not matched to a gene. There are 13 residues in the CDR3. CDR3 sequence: CASILAETYEQYF. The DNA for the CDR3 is TGTGCCAGCATACTAGCGGAAACCTACGAGCAGTACTTC.